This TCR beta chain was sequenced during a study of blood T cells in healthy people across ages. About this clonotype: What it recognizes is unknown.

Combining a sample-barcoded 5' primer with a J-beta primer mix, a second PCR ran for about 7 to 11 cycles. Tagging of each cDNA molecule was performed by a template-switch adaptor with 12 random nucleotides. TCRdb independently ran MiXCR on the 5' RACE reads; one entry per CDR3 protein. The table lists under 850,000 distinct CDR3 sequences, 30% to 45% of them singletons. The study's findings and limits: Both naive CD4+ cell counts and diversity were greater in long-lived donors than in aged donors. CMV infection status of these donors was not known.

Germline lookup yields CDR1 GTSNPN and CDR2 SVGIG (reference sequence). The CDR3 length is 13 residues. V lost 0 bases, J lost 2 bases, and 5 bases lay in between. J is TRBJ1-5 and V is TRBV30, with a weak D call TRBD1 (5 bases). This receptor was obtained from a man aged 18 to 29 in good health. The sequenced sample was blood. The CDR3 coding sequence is TGTGCCTGGAGTGTAGGGGGCAATCAGCCCCAGCATTTT. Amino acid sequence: CAWSVGGNQPQHF.